This T cell receptor (beta chain) was sequenced during a study of identical twins. This clonotype was counted a few times. Unique molecular identifiers were present on the cDNA, which also gained a universal primer site by template switching. One entry per CDR3 protein, called by TCRdb with MiXCR from the 5' RACE reads. The sample contains hundreds of thousands of distinct CDR3 sequences, 8.6% of which appear only once. A further study also used this sample, focusing on yellow fever vaccine responses in identical twins.

The sequence was collected from a woman aged 18-29 years in good health. The sequenced sample consisted of PBMCs.

CDR3 residues: CASSLHGFPEQYF. CDR3 sequence (DNA): TGTGCCAGCAGTTTACATGGCTTCCCCGAGCAGTACTTC. The chain uses TRBV27 and TRBJ2-7, with unresolved D. Germline V gene lookup returns CDR1 MNHEY and CDR2 SMNVEV (reference sequence). The CDR3 is 13 amino acids. V gave up 2 bases and J gave up 6 bases, with 11 bases separating them.